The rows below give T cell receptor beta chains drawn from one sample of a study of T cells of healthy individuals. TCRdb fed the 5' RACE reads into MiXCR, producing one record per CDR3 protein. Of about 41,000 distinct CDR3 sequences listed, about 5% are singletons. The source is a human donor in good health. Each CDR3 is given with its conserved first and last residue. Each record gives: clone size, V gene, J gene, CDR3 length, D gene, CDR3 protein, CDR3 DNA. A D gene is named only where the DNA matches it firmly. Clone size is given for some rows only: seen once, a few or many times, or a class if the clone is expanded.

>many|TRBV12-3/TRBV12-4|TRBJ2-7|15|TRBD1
CASSLAGTGVPEQYF
TGTGCCAGCAGTTTAGCCGGGACAGGGGTTCCTGAGCAGTACTTC
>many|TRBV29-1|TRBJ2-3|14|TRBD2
CSALPSGVADTQYF
TGCAGTGCCCTACCCAGCGGGGTGGCAGATACGCAGTATTTT
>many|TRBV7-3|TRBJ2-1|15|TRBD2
CASSFVLAGYNEQFF
TGTGCCAGCAGCTTCGTTCTAGCGGGTTACAATGAGCAGTTCTTC
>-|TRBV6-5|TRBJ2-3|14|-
CASSQETVSNTQYF
TGTGCCAGCAGTCAGGAGACAGTCAGCAACACGCAGTATTTT
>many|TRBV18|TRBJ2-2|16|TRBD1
CASSPPGTGGIGELFF
TGTGCCAGCTCACCACCAGGGACAGGGGGCATCGGGGAGCTGTTTTTT
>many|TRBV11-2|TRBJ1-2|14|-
CASSFSSLNYGYTF
TGTGCCAGCAGCTTTTCCAGCCTCAACTATGGCTACACCTTC
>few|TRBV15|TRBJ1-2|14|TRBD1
CATSRDRASYGYTF
TGTGCCACCAGCAGGGACAGGGCCAGCTATGGCTACACCTTC
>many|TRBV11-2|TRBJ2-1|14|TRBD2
CASSLMAGDNEQFF
TGTGCCAGCAGCTTAATGGCGGGGGACAATGAGCAGTTCTTC
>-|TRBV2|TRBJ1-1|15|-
CASRREGGTNTEAFF
TGTGCCAGCAGGCGGGAGGGGGGGACGAACACTGAAGCTTTCTTT
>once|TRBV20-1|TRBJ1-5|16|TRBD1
CSARGEGQGDHQPQNF
TGCAGTGCTAGAGGGGAGGGACAGGGGGACCATCAGCCCCAGAATTTT
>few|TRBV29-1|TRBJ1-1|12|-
CSVAVMNTEAFF
TGCAGCGTTGCGGTGATGAACACTGAAGCTTTCTTT
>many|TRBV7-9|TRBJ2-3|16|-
CASSPSLVLSTDTQYF
TGTGCCAGCAGCCCCTCCTTGGTTTTGAGCACAGATACGCAGTATTTT
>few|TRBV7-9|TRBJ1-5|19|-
CASRLPRTKRAYSNQPQHF
TGTGCCAGCAGACTACCAAGAACTAAGCGGGCTTATAGCAATCAGCCCCAGCATTTT
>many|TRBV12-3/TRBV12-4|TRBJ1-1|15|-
CASSLGMTYSTEAFF
TGTGCCAGCAGTTTAGGTATGACATATAGCACTGAAGCTTTCTTT
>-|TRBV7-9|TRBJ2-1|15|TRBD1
CASSFCRTGVDEQFF
TGTGCCAGCAGTTTTTGCCGGACAGGGGTTGATGAGCAGTTCTTC